The 3 T cell receptor beta chains listed next were all sequenced from one sample in a study of blood T cells in healthy people across ages. The second PCR ran roughly 7 to 12 cycles with a sample-barcoded 5' primer and J-beta primers. Using its own MiXCR run on the 5' RACE reads, TCRdb lists one record per CDR3 protein. The table shows about 970,000 distinct CDR3 sequences, with roughly half occurring only once. The sequencing input was blood. The receptors originated from a woman in her sixties in good health.

The CDR3 loop reads CASSLAFLAGYNEQFF. Written as DNA, the CDR3 is TGTGCCAGCTCCCTAGCCTTTTTAGCGGGCTACAATGAGCAGTTCTTC. This chain links TRBV18 with TRBJ2-1; 7 nucleotides agree with TRBD2. CDR3 length: 16 amino acids. V dropped 6 bases and J dropped 3; count of bases not matched to a gene: 11. Looked up from germline, CDR1 is KGHSH and CDR2 is LQKENI.

This clonotype was found once. This chain joins TRBV12-5 and TRBJ1-5, with a weak D call TRBD1 (5 bases). The J call may be wrong; the DNA end is better matched by TRBJ2-3. CDR1 is LGHNT, CDR2 FRNRAP, per germline. This CDR3 is built from 16 residues. CDR3 region: CASGFRARTDNQPQYF. CDR3 in DNA: TGTGCTAGTGGTTTTAGGGCTCGGACGGACAATCAGCCCCAGTATTTT.

Only a few counts were recorded for this clonotype. V and J are TRBV7-2 and TRBJ2-3, with TRBD2 matching over 12 bases. CDR1 is SGHTA and CDR2 is FQGNSA in the germline V gene. The ends lost 5 bases at V and 4 bases at J; junction bases unmatched: 10. The CDR3 runs to 17 residues. Written as DNA, the CDR3 is TGTGCCAGCAGCCCCCGACTAGCGGGAGCCTTCCCAGATACGCAGTATTTT. Protein sequence: CASSPRLAGAFPDTQYF.